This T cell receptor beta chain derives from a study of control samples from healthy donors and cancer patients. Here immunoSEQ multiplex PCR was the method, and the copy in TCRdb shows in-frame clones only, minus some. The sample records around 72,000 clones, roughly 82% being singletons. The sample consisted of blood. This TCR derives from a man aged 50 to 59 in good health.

The CDR3 reads CASSVGQGFYEQYF. In DNA, the CDR3 is TGTGCCAGCAGCGTGGGGCAGGGTTTCTACGAGCAGTACTTC. This chain links TRBV9 with TRBJ2-7; D may be TRBD1 (5 bases). Trimming took off 2 bases at V and 3 bases at J, with 12 bases between the two ends. The germline gives CDR1 SGDLS, CDR2 YYNGEE. The CDR3 sequence is 14 residues long.